The T cell receptor (beta chain) described here comes from a study of patients and donors after allogeneic stem cell transplantation. With 8 bases removed from V and 2 bases from J, the gap between germline ends came to 16 bases. This CDR3 has 13 residues. Looked up from germline, CDR1 is DFQATT and CDR2 is SNEGSKA (reference sequence). In TCRdb, the RT-PCR reads were re-called with MiXCR into one record per CDR3 protein. The sample includes over 350,000 distinct CDR3 sequences, roughly 17% of them seen just once. Sequenced: blood, either unsorted or a sorted T cell fraction (not recorded which). The TCR sequence derives from a human donor who was either an allogeneic HSCT recipient or a stem cell or donor lymphocyte infusion donor (not recorded which). It is not recorded whose cells these are; they may come from a transplant donor. V gene TRBV20-1 combines with J gene TRBJ2-7; D perhaps matches TRBD1 (5 bases). In nucleotides, the CDR3 is TGCAGTTCGCAAACCAGGGAAACCTACGAGCAGTACTTC. Protein product: CSSQTRETYEQYF.